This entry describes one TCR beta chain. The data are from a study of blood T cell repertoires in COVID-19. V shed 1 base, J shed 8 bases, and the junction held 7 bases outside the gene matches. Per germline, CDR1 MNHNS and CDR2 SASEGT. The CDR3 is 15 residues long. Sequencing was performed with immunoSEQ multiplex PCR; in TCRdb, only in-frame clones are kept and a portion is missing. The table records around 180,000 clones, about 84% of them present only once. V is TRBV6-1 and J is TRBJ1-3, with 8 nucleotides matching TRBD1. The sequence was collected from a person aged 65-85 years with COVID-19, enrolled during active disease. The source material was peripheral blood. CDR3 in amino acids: CASSEGQGYSDTIYF. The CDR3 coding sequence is TGTGCCAGCAGTGAAGGACAGGGGTATTCGGACACCATATATTTT.